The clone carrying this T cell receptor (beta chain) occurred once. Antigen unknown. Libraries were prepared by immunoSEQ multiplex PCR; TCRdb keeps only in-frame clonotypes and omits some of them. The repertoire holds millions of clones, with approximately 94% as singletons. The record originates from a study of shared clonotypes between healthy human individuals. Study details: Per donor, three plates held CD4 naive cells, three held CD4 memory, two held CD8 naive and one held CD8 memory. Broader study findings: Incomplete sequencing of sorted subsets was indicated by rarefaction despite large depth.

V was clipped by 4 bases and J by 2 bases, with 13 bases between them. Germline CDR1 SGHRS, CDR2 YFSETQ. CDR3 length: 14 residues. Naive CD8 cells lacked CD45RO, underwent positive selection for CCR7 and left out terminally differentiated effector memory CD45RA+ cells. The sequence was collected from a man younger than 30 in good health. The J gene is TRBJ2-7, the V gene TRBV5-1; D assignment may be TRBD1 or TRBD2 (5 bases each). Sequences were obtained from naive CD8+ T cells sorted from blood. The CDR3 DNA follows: TGCGCCAGCAGCGTAGGGACGATTACCTACGAGCAGTACTTC. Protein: CASSVGTITYEQYF.